Shown below are 27 T cell receptor beta chains from a single sample sequenced in a study of T cell changes during pregnancy in multiple sclerosis. Method: immunoSEQ multiplex PCR; TCRdb's copy keeps in-frame clones and lacks some. The profile shows roughly 39,000 clones, 92% of them singletons. The source was CD4+ T cells from peripheral blood mononuclear cells, collected before pregnancy. These receptors were collected from a female donor with multiple sclerosis, enrolled in a pregnancy study.

The chain joins TRBV27 to TRBJ2-7; 12 bases are shared with TRBD2. The CDR3 length is 16 residues. V lost 5 bases to trimming and J lost 3 bases; unmatched junction nucleotides: 8. The germline CDR1 and CDR2 sequences are MNHEY and SMNVEV (reference sequence). In nucleotides, the CDR3 is TGTGCCAGCAGTACAACGACTAGCGGGAGCTTCTACGAGCAGTACTTC. It is translated as CASSTTTSGSFYEQYF.

This clone appeared once. The chain carries TRBV18 and TRBJ1-1; TRBD1 is a possible D gene (6 bases). Germline lookup yields CDR1 KGHSH and CDR2 LQKENI. The CDR3 is made up of 13 amino acids. V was cut by 3 bases and J by 8 bases, with 13 bases left in between. CDR3 sequence reads: CASSPLPQGEAFF. The CDR3 DNA reads as TGTGCCAGCTCACCGCTTCCCCAGGGGGAAGCTTTCTTT. Full variable domain (rest looked up from reference TRBV18 and TRBJ1-1): NAGVMQNPRHLVRRRGQEARLRCSPMKGHSHVYWYRQLPEEGLKFMVYLQKENIIDESGMPKERFSAEFPKEGPSILRIQQVVRGDSAAYFCASSPLPQGEAFFGQGTRLTVV.

The chain carries TRBV20-1 and TRBJ2-1; no firm D call. Germline V gene lookup returns CDR1 DFQATT and CDR2 SNEGSKA (reference sequence). This CDR3 comprises 11 residues. Trimming removed 7 bases at V and 7 bases at J, with 11 bases between. CDR3 amino acids: CSVPGVNEQFF. CDR3 sequence (DNA): TGCAGTGTACCGGGTGTAAATGAGCAGTTCTTC.

The V and J genes are TRBV27 and TRBJ2-4, with 9 nucleotides matching TRBD1. V was clipped by 5 bases and J by 5 bases; unmatched bases: 7. The CDR3 is 15 residues long. Germline loops: CDR1 MNHEY, CDR2 SMNVEV (reference sequence). The CDR3 here is CASSVRTGAENIQYF. The CDR3, as DNA: TGTGCCAGCAGTGTGAGGACAGGGGCCGAAAACATTCAGTACTTC.

V and J are TRBV30 and TRBJ1-5, with 8 bases aligning to TRBD1. Germline CDR1 GTSNPN, CDR2 SVGIG (reference sequence). The CDR3 contains 16 residues. After removal of 2 bases from V and 4 bases from J, the junction contained 10 bases not matched to a gene. In DNA, the CDR3 is TGTGCCTGGAGTCGGGGGACAGGTCTACCAAATCAGCCCCAGCATTTT. Its translation: CAWSRGTGLPNQPQHF.

This clone is a singleton in its sample. J is TRBJ2-1 and V is TRBV4-1; weak D call: TRBD1 (5 bases). The germline V gene encodes CDR1 MGHRA and CDR2 YSYEKL. Trimming left V 0 bases short and J 0 bases short, with 15 bases between. CDR3 length: 18 amino acids. The CDR3 sequence is CASSQEGQGLRSYNEQFF. The CDR3 DNA reads TGCGCCAGCAGCCAAGAAGGGCAGGGCCTTCGCTCCTACAATGAGCAGTTCTTC.

This sequence joins TRBV27 and TRBJ2-2, with TRBD2 matching over 10 bases. Germline values: CDR1 MNHEY, CDR2 SMNVEV (reference sequence). The ends lost 4 bases at V and 4 bases at J; junction bases unmatched: 6. The CDR3 totals 16 residues. The DNA of the CDR3 is TGTGCCAGCAGTTCGAGCGGGAGGGTTGGCACCGGGGAGCTGTTTTTT. The encoded protein is CASSSSGRVGTGELFF.

The V gene is TRBV5-4, the J gene TRBJ1-4; 7 nucleotides align to TRBD1. The germline gives CDR1 SGHNT, CDR2 YYREEE (reference sequence). The CDR3 length is 14 residues. V lost 3 bases and J lost 8; bases outside the gene matches: 7. CDR3 DNA sequence: TGTGCCAGCAGCTCTGACAGGGCTGGAGAAAAACTGTTTTTT. It translates to CASSSDRAGEKLFF.

The chain uses TRBV19 and TRBJ1-2; D is unclear. V was cut by 7 bases and J by 3 bases, with 9 bases left in between. The CDR3 is 12 amino acids. Germline V lookup: CDR1 LNHDA, CDR2 SQIVND (reference sequence). CDR3 residues: CASTGNHYGYTF. DNA for the CDR3: TGTGCCAGTACAGGCAACCACTATGGCTACACCTTC.

V and J are TRBV7-2 and TRBJ2-1, with 9 bases lining up with TRBD2. This CDR3 is 10 amino acids long. The germline CDR1 and CDR2 sequences are SGHTA and FQGNSA. In nucleotides, the CDR3 is TGTGCAGGGGGTAGCGGGAGCCCGTTCTTC. It yields the protein CAGGSGSPFF. The whole variable domain, filled in from reference TRBV7-2 and TRBJ2-1, reads GAGVSQSPSNKVTEKGKDVELRCDPISGHTALYWYRQSLGQGLEFLIYFQGNSAPDKSGLPSDRFSAERTGGSVSTLTIQRTQQEDSAVYLCAGGSGSPFFGPGTRLTVL.

The CDR3 here is CASRSRDSKILPISPQHF. CDR3 DNA sequence: TGTGCCAGCAGGAGCCGGGACAGCAAAATTCTACCCATCAGCCCCCAGCATTTT. The chain carries TRBV28 and TRBJ1-5; 7 bases align to TRBD1. The CDR3 is 18 amino acids. After removal of 6 bases from V and 10 bases from J, the junction contained 24 bases not matched to a gene. The germline gives CDR1 MDHEN, CDR2 SYDVKM.

The chain joins TRBV7-2 to TRBJ1-1; D gene ambiguous. The CDR3 is 13 amino acids. The germline V gene encodes CDR1 SGHTA and CDR2 FQGNSA. Trimming removed 2 bases from V and 5 bases from J, with 9 bases in between. CDR3 bases: TGTGCCAGCAGCTTAACGGGGATGACTGAAGCTTTCTTT. Translated: CASSLTGMTEAFF.

The V call is TRBV25-1, the J call TRBJ2-1, with D perhaps matching TRBD2 (5 bases). The CDR3 consists of 16 residues. The V end lost 1 base, the J end lost 0 bases, and 10 bases lay between the germline ends. Per germline, CDR1 MGHDK and CDR2 SYGVNS. Written as DNA, the CDR3 is TGTGCCAGCAGTGAATTGAAGGGAGCCTCCTACAATGAGCAGTTCTTC. This codes for CASSELKGASYNEQFF.

The table lists this clone with a count of one. V and J are TRBV9 and TRBJ2-1, with 9 nucleotides matching TRBD2. Trimming removed 2 bases from V and 3 bases from J; junction bases left unmatched: 3. CDR1 and CDR2 from the germline V gene are SGDLS and YYNGEE. This CDR3 spans 15 amino acids. The CDR3 is CASSVGLAFYNEQFF. CDR3 DNA sequence: TGTGCCAGCAGCGTTGGACTAGCGTTCTACAATGAGCAGTTCTTC.

The CDR3 nucleotides are TGTGCCAGCAGTGGGGTCCCGACAGGGGCAGTCTACGAGCAGTACTTC. This sequence encodes CASSGVPTGAVYEQYF. This chain uses TRBV2 with TRBJ2-7; 8 bases match TRBD1. CDR1 and CDR2 from the germline V gene are SNHLY and FYNNEI. V lost 4 bases and J lost 3; bases outside the gene matches: 11. There are 16 residues in the CDR3. Full variable domain (remainder filled in from reference TRBV2 and TRBJ2-7): EPEVTQTPSHQVTQMGQEVILRCVPISNHLYFYWYRQILGQKVEFLVSFYNNEISEKSEIFDDQFSVERPDGSNFTLKIRSTKLEDSAMYFCASSGVPTGAVYEQYFGPGTRLTVT.

The rearrangement uses TRBV12-5 and TRBJ2-3, with D perhaps matching TRBD2 (5 bases). The V end was cut by 0 bases, the J end by 2 bases, with 12 bases between. Germline V CDR1 and CDR2: LGHNT, FRNRAP. The CDR3 is made up of 16 amino acids. The CDR3 is CASGLVLSGPTDTQYF. The CDR3 region has the DNA TGTGCTAGTGGTTTGGTACTCAGCGGCCCCACAGATACGCAGTATTTT.

This chain uses TRBV16 with TRBJ2-7; 9 bases match TRBD1. Germline values: CDR1 KGHSY, CDR2 FQNENV. CDR3 size: 15 residues. With 3 bases clipped from V and 3 bases from J, the junction kept 6 bases outside the gene matches. This chain's CDR3 is CASSQGQGGIYEQYF. CDR3 DNA: TGTGCCAGCAGCCAGGGACAGGGAGGAATCTACGAGCAGTACTTC.

The chain has TRBV11-3 and TRBJ2-2; 8 bases match TRBD1. CDR3 length equals 16 residues. The germline gives CDR1 SGHNT, CDR2 YENEEA. J gave up 4 bases and V 5 bases, and 9 bases lay outside the gene matches. As DNA, the CDR3 is TGTGCCAGCAGCGGCCGGACGACAGGGGCCACCGGGGAGCTGTTTTTT. Residues: CASSGRTTGATGELFF.

This clone appeared a single time. V is TRBV9 and J is TRBJ2-3; weak D call: TRBD2 (6 bases). The germline V gene has CDR1 SGDLS and CDR2 YYNGEE. There are 13 residues in the CDR3. Trimming removed 2 bases at V and 4 bases at J, with 8 bases between. CDR3 loop: CASSVGSADTQYF. DNA for the CDR3: TGTGCCAGCAGCGTCGGGAGCGCAGATACGCAGTATTTT.

The chain uses TRBV28 and TRBJ1-1; D may be TRBD1 (5 bases). Germline lookup yields CDR1 MDHEN and CDR2 SYDVKM. This CDR3 region has 14 residues. The V end lost 3 bases, the J end lost 3 bases, and 11 bases lay between the germline ends. The CDR3 sequence: CASSLVGGHTEAFF. CDR3 nucleotides: TGTGCCAGCAGTTTGGTGGGGGGACACACTGAAGCTTTCTTT.

The V gene is TRBV10-3, the J gene TRBJ2-1; 15 bases line up with TRBD2. The germline V gene encodes CDR1 ENHRY and CDR2 SYGVKD. The CDR3 covers 19 residues. The V gene end was trimmed by 5 bases and the J gene end by 2 bases; junction bases not matched to a gene: 10. CDR3 in amino acids: CAISTSPGLAGGTYNEQFF. Here the CDR3 DNA reads TGTGCCATCAGTACCTCACCGGGACTAGCGGGAGGCACCTACAATGAGCAGTTCTTC.

CDR3 sequence (DNA): TGTGCCACGCACGGAACCGGGACAGCATCCTACGAGCAGTACTTC. Translating it yields CATHGTGTASYEQYF. The V and J genes are TRBV28 and TRBJ2-7, with 7 bases that match TRBD1. In germline, CDR1 is MDHEN, CDR2 SYDVKM. The CDR3 is made up of 15 amino acids. Trimming took 10 bases from V and 1 from J; bases not matched to a gene: 13.

The chain links TRBV12-5 to TRBJ2-3, with D unclear. This CDR3 region has 20 residues. Trimming took off 1 base at V and 1 base at J, with 24 bases between the two ends. Germline V lookup: CDR1 LGHNT, CDR2 FRNRAP. The chain's CDR3 is CASGLDQTRIRRWCTDTQYF. CDR3 nucleotides: TGTGCTAGTGGTTTGGACCAGACAAGGATTCGTCGCTGGTGCACAGATACGCAGTATTTT. Complete variable domain (other parts from reference TRBV12-5 and TRBJ2-3): DARVTQTPRHKVTEMGQEVTMRCQPILGHNTVFWYRQTMMQGLELLAYFRNRAPLDDSGMPKDRFSAEMPDATLATLKIQPSEPRDSAVYFCASGLDQTRIRRWCTDTQYFGPGTRLTVL.

By share of the sample, this clone is medium-sized (0.01 to 0.1%). The rearrangement uses TRBV6-1 and TRBJ1-2; no clear D. Per the germline V gene, CDR1 is MNHNS and CDR2 is SASEGT. The ends were cut back, 9 bases at V and 0 bases at J, with 8 bases in the middle. The CDR3 sequence is 12 residues long. CDR3 protein: CASTPTNYGYTF. CDR3 bases: TGTGCCAGTACACCAACTAACTATGGCTACACCTTC.

V is TRBV6-6 and J is TRBJ2-7, with TRBD2 identical over 11 bases. V dropped 8 bases and J dropped 3; count of bases not matched to a gene: 6. Germline-derived CDR1 and CDR2 are MNHNY and SVGAGI (reference sequence). This CDR3 comprises 14 residues. The CDR3 nucleotides read TGTGCCAGCTACCCCGGGACTAGCGGCTACGAGCAGTACTTC. Its translation: CASYPGTSGYEQYF.

This clone was observed a single time. The chain joins TRBV11-3 to TRBJ2-7, with 7 bases lining up with TRBD2. Germline V gene lookup returns CDR1 SGHNT and CDR2 YENEEA. The length of the CDR3 is 17 residues. V lost 0 bases and J lost 1; bases outside the gene matches: 9. The CDR3 here is CASSLDRLAEISYEQYF. In nucleotides, the CDR3 is TGTGCCAGCAGCTTAGATCGGCTAGCGGAGATATCCTACGAGCAGTACTTC.

V is TRBV11-2 and J is TRBJ2-7, with D perhaps matching TRBD1 (5 bases). The germline V gene has CDR1 SGHAT and CDR2 FQNNGV. CDR3 length: 15 residues. V shed 5 bases and J shed 5 bases, with 19 bases lying between them. In DNA, the CDR3 is TGTGCCAGCAGCCCCGCCGCACCAAGGGGTAACGAGCAGTACTTC. It translates to CASSPAAPRGNEQYF.